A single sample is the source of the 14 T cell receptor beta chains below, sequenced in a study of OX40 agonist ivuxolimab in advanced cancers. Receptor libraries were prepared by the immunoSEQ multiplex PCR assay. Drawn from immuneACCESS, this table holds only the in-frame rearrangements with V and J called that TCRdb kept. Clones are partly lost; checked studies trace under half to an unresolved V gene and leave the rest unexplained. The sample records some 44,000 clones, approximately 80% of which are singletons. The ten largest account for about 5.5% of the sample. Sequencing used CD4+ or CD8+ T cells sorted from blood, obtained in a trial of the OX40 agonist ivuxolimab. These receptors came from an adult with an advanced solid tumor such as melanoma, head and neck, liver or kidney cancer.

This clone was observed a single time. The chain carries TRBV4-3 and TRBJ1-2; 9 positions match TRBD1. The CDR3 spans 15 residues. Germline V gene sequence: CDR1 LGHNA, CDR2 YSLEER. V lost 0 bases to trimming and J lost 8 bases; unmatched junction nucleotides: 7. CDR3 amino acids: CASSQDRGQGGGYTF. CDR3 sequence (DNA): TGCGCCAGCAGCCAAGATAGGGGACAGGGTGGCGGCTACACCTTC.

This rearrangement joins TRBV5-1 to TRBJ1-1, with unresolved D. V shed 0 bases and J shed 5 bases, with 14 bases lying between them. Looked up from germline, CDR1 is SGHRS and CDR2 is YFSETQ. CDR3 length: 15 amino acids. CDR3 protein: CASSLGWPIGTEAFF. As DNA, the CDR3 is TGCGCCAGCAGCTTGGGGTGGCCTATCGGTACTGAAGCTTTCTTT.

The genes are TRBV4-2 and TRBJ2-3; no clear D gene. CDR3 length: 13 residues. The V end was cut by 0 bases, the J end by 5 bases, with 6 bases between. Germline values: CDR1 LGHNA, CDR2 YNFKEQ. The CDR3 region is CASSQDNGDTQYF. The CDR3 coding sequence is TGTGCCAGCAGCCAAGATAATGGAGATACGCAGTATTTT.

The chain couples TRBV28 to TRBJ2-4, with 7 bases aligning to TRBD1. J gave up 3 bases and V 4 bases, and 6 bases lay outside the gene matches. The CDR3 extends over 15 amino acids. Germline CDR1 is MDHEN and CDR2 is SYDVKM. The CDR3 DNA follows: TGTGCCAGCAGTTCCACAGGGGTGGGCAAAAACATTCAGTACTTC. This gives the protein CASSSTGVGKNIQYF.

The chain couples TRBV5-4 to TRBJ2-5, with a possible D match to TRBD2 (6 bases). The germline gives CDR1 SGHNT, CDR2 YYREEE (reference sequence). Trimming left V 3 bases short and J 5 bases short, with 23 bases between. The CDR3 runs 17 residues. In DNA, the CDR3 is TGTGCCAGCAGCTCGCCAAACCGTGGAGGGCCAGGGGAGACCCAGTACTTC. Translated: CASSSPNRGGPGETQYF.

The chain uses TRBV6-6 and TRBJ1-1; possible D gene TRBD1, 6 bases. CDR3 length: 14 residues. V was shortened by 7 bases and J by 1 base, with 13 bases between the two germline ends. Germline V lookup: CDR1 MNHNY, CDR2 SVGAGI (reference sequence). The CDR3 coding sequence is TGTGCCAGCACTCCCAGGGGTGGGAACACTGAAGCTTTCTTT. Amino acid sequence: CASTPRGGNTEAFF.

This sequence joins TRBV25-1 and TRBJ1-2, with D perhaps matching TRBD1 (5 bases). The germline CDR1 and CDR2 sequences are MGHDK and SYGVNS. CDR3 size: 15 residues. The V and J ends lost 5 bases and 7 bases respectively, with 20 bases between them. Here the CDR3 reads CASSRRQDSSSGYTF. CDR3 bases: TGTGCCAGCAGTCGACGACAAGACAGTTCGTCTGGCTACACCTTC.

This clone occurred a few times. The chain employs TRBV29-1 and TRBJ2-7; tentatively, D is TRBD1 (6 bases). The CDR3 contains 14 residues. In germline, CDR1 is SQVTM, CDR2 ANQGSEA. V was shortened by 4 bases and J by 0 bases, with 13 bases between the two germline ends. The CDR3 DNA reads TGCAGCGTTGGGGGACAAGGACTCTCCTACGAGCAGTACTTC. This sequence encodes CSVGGQGLSYEQYF.

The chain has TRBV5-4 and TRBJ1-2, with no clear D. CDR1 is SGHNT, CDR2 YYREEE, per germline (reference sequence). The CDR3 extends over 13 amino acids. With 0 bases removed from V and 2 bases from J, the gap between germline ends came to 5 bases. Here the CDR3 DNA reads TGTGCCAGCAGCTTGGACGGGAACTATGGCTACACCTTC. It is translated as CASSLDGNYGYTF.

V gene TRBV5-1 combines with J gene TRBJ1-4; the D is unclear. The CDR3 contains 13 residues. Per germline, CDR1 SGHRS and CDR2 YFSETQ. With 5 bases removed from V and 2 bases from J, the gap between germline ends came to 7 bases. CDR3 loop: CASSGGTNEKLFF. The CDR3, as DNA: TGCGCCAGCAGTGGCGGCACTAATGAAAAACTGTTTTTT.

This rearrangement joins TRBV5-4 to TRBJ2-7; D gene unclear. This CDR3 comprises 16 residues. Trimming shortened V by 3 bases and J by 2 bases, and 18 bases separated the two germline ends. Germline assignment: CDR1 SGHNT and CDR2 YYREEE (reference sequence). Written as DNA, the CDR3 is TGTGCCAGCAGCTCCGATCCCTCCCGCTCAACCTACGAGCAGTACTTC. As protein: CASSSDPSRSTYEQYF.

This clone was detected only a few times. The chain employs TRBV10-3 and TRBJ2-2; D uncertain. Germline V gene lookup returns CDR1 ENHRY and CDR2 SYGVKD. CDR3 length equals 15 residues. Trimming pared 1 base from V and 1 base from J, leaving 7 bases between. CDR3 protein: CAISEYPQNTGELFF. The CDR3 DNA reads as TGTGCCATCAGTGAGTATCCTCAGAACACCGGGGAGCTGTTTTTT.

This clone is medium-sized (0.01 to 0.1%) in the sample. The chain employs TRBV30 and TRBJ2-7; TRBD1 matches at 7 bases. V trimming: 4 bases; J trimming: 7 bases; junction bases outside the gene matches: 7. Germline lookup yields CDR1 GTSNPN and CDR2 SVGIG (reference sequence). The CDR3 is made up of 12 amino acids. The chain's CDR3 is CAWNRGYGEQYF. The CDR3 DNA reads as TGTGCCTGGAACAGGGGATATGGGGAGCAGTACTTC.

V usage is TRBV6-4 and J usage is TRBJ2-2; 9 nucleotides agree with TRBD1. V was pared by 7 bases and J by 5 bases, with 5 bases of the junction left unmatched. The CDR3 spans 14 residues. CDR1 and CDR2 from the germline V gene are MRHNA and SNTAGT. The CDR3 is CASKDRGRTGELFF. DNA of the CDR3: TGTGCCAGCAAGGACAGGGGCCGGACCGGGGAGCTGTTTTTT.